This T cell receptor beta chain was found in a study of blood T cell repertoires in COVID-19. Study-level information: Researchers got acute and convalescent COVID-19 samples from the United States, Italy and Spain.

From germline, CDR1 is MNHEY and CDR2 SMNVEV (reference sequence). Trimming removed 5 bases at V and 7 bases at J, with 27 bases between. This CDR3 comprises 17 residues. Assay: immunoSEQ multiplex PCR; the TCRdb copy retains only in-frame clones and omits some. In the table there are about 130,000 clones, roughly 83% of which are singletons. The sample was peripheral blood. The V gene is TRBV27, the J gene TRBJ2-7; tentative D call: TRBD1 (6 bases). The sequence came from a man in his fifties or sixties with acute or convalescent COVID-19. Here the CDR3 reads CASSVQGPSGTPGEQYF. DNA for the CDR3: TGTGCCAGCAGTGTCCAGGGGCCGAGCGGAACCCCGGGGGAGCAGTACTTC.